These 9 T cell receptor beta chains were all obtained from the same sample, sequenced in a study of beta chain features in type 1 diabetes. As every portion of the isolated RNA was reverse transcribed, the sequencing read expressed TCRB transcripts. Assay used: immunoSEQ multiplex PCR; TCRdb lists only in-frame clones, some missing. The sample holds about 620,000 clones; 15% to 19% are singletons and the top ten take 0.07% to 0.095%. The sequencing sample was made of naive CD4+ T cells from blood. The receptors come from a man aged 18 to 30 in good health.

This clone was recorded a few times. This rearrangement joins TRBV19 to TRBJ2-5; no definite D call. Per the germline V gene, CDR1 is LNHDA and CDR2 is SQIVND (reference sequence). V dropped 10 bases and J dropped 5 bases, with 17 bases sitting between them. CDR3 length: 13 residues. The CDR3 here is CATRIAGGETQYF. CDR3 bases: TGTGCCACCCGTATAGCCGGTGGGGAGACCCAGTACTTC.

This clone occurred a few times. CDR3 in amino acids: CAWSVQSTNYGYTF. The CDR3 DNA reads as TGTGCCTGGAGTGTACAGAGTACTAACTATGGCTACACCTTC. The rearrangement links TRBV30 to TRBJ1-2, with D unclear. The CDR3 runs 14 residues. V shed 0 bases and J shed 0 bases, with 8 bases lying between them. CDR1 is GTSNPN, CDR2 SVGIG, per germline (reference sequence).

The chain is built from TRBV7-8 and TRBJ2-1; TRBD1 matches at 7 bases. The CDR3 runs 17 residues. Germline-derived CDR1 and CDR2 are SGHVS and FQNEAQ. With 3 bases clipped from V and 11 bases from J, the junction kept 19 bases outside the gene matches. CDR3: CASSLDRLGRAVGKQFF. DNA of the CDR3: TGTGCCAGCAGCTTGGACAGGTTGGGCAGGGCAGTAGGAAAGCAGTTCTTC.

The chain carries TRBV4-3 and TRBJ2-1, with 8 positions matching TRBD2. Germline CDR1 is LGHNA and CDR2 is YSLEER. The CDR3 has 19 residues. With V trimmed by 2 bases and J by 2 bases, 14 bases remained unmatched. The CDR3 coding sequence is TGCGCCAGCAGCCAATTTAAGGCTAGCGGGCCGACAGCCTACAATGAGCAGTTCTTC. It codes for CASSQFKASGPTAYNEQFF.

The chain joins TRBV28 to TRBJ2-7; 7 positions match TRBD1. CDR1 and CDR2 from the germline V gene are MDHEN and SYDVKM. V shed 7 bases, J shed 0 bases, and the junction held 6 bases outside the gene matches. This CDR3 comprises 14 residues. The CDR3 region has the DNA TGTGCCAGCACCAACGGGGACAGCTCCTACGAGCAGTACTTC. This gives the protein CASTNGDSSYEQYF.

The genes are TRBV29-1 and TRBJ2-7; D may be TRBD1 (6 bases). V lost 4 bases to trimming and J lost 3 bases, with 22 bases between them. This CDR3 is built from 16 residues. The germline CDR1 and CDR2 sequences are SQVTM and ANQGSEA. The CDR3: CSVAVQGRGGDYEQYF. The CDR3 coding sequence is TGCAGCGTTGCTGTCCAGGGCAGGGGTGGAGACTACGAGCAGTACTTC.

This clone was seen a handful of times. The chain employs TRBV7-9 and TRBJ2-7, with 10 bases fitting TRBD1. Germline-derived CDR1 and CDR2 are SEHNR and FQNEAQ (reference sequence). The CDR3 has 14 amino acids. After removal of 10 bases from V and 2 bases from J, the junction contained 8 bases not matched to a gene. For the CDR3, the DNA is TGTGCCACCTCGCCCGGGACAGGGGCCTACGAGCAGTACTTC. This codes for CATSPGTGAYEQYF.

The chain employs TRBV25-1 and TRBJ1-1; no reliable D call. Germline-derived CDR1 and CDR2 are MGHDK and SYGVNS. The CDR3 has 12 amino acids. Trimming stripped 4 bases from V and 4 bases from J, with 7 bases between. As DNA, the CDR3 is TGTGCCAGCAGTGGAGGAGGCACTGAAGCTTTCTTT. This sequence encodes CASSGGGTEAFF.

This clone is a singleton in its sample. The V and J genes are TRBV7-3 and TRBJ2-3, with TRBD1 matching over 7 bases. The CDR3 is made up of 15 amino acids. Losses at the gene ends were 5 bases for V and 2 bases for J; bases not matched to a gene: 7. Per the germline V gene, CDR1 is SGHTA and CDR2 is FQGTGA. The CDR3 bases are TGTGCCAGCAGCCCCGAGGACAGGTACACAGATACGCAGTATTTT. This sequence encodes CASSPEDRYTDTQYF.